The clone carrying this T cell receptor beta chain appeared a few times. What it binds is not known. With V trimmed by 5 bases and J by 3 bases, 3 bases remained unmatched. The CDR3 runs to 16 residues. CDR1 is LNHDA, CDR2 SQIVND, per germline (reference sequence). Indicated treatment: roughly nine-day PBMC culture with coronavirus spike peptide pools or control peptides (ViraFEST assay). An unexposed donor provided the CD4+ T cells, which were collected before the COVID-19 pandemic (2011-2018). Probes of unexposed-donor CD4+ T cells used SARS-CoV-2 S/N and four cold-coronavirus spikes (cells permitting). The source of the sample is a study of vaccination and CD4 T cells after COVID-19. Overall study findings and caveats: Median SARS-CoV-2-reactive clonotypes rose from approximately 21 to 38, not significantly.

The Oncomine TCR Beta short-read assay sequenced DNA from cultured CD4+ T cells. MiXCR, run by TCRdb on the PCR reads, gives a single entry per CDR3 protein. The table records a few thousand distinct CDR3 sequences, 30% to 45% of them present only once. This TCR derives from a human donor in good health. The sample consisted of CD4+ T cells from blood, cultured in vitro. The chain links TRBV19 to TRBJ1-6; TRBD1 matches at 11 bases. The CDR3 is CASSSGTGGYNSPLHF. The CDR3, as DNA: TGTGCCAGTAGTTCCGGGACAGGGGGCTATAATTCACCCCTCCACTTT.